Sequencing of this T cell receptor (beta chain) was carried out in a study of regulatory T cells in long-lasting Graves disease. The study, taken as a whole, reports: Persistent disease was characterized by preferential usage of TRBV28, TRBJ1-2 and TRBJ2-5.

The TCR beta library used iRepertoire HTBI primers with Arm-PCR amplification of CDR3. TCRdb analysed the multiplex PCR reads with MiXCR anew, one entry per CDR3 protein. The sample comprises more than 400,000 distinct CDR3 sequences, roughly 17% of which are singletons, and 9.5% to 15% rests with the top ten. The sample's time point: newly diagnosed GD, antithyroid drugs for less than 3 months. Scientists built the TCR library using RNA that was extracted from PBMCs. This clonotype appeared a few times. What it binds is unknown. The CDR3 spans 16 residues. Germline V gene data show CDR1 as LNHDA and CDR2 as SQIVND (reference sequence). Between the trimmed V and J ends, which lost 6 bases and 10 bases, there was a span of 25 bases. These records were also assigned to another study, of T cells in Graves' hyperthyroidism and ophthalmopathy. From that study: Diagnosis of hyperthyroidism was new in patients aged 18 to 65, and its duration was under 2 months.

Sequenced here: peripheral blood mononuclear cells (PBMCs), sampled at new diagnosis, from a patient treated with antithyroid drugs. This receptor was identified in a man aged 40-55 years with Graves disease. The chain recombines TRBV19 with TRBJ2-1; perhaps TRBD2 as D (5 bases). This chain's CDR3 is CASRPSRSGRGDEQFF. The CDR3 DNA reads TGTGCCAGTAGGCCCTCCAGAAGCGGCCGGGGAGACGAGCAGTTCTTC.